This TCR beta chain was identified during a study of cytotoxic CD8 clonotypes in ibrutinib-treated CLL. About the research overall: Of a cohort that held ten to twelve relapsed/refractory and around 16 treatment-naive patients, around 17 were IGHV unmutated. Regarding the study as a whole: Exceeding age-matched healthy donors, baseline clonality also tracked the counts of circulating CD8+ T cells.

As for this clone: Antigen unknown.

Profiled with immunoSEQ multiplex PCR; TCRdb holds only in-frame clones, not every one. The sample yields about 22,000 clones, roughly 75% seen once. Germline loops: CDR1 SGHRS, CDR2 YFSETQ. CDR3 length equals 13 residues. The V and J ends lost 3 bases and 1 base respectively, with 7 bases between them. The receptor was isolated from a human donor with chronic lymphocytic leukemia. This specimen was PBMCs, taken before ibrutinib treatment. The V gene is TRBV5-1, the J gene TRBJ1-1; D gene unclear. CDR3 loop: CASSSAGNTEAFF. The CDR3 DNA is TGCGCCAGCAGCTCCGCAGGGAACACTGAAGCTTTCTTT.